The 14 T cell receptor beta chains in this list originate from one sample, sequenced in a study of shared clonotypes between healthy human individuals. Some clones are missing from TCRdb's copy, which holds only in-frame ones; the method was immunoSEQ multiplex PCR. Among about 1.5 million clones listed, 96% were seen once. The sample consisted of naive CD4+ T cells sorted from blood. Sample subset: CD45RA+ positively selected. These TCRs come from a young man in good health.

This rearrangement joins TRBV2 to TRBJ1-1; no firm D call. V was trimmed by 2 bases and J by 3 bases, leaving 7 bases between them. The germline CDR1 and CDR2 sequences are SNHLY and FYNNEI. The CDR3 spans 13 residues. The CDR3 loop reads CASSERVYTEAFF. CDR3 bases: TGTGCCAGCAGTGAACGGGTGTACACTGAAGCTTTCTTT.

V gene TRBV9 combines with J gene TRBJ2-6; 7 bases are shared with TRBD1. The ends lost 4 bases at V and 4 bases at J; junction bases unmatched: 11. This CDR3 has 17 amino acids. Germline V CDR1 and CDR2: SGDLS, YYNGEE. This CDR3 is CASSSRTGEGGANVLTF. DNA of the CDR3: TGTGCCAGCAGCTCACGGACAGGTGAGGGCGGGGCCAACGTCCTGACTTTC.

Worth noting for this clone: Germline and junction disagree at one end, which may indicate a read error. The chain uses TRBV5-4 and TRBJ1-5; 8 nucleotides align to TRBD1. The CDR3 length is 16 residues. Germline values: CDR1 SGHNT, CDR2 YYREEE (reference sequence). The chain's CDR3 is CASSHRGQGRDQPQHF. DNA of the CDR3: TGCGCCAGCAGCCATCGCGGACAGGGAAGGGATCAGCCCCAGCATTTT.

The V call is TRBV18, the J call TRBJ1-2, with 7 bases lining up with TRBD1. CDR1 and CDR2 (germline): KGHSH, LQKENI. The CDR3 consists of 18 residues. V lost 2 bases to trimming and J lost 0 bases; unmatched junction nucleotides: 12. The CDR3 DNA follows: TGTGCCAGCTCACCATCGGGGACAGACCGGACGACTAACTATGGCTACACCTTC. This sequence encodes CASSPSGTDRTTNYGYTF.

V and J are TRBV2 and TRBJ1-5; possible D gene TRBD1, 6 bases. The CDR3 runs to 16 residues. Deletions cut 4 bases from V and 0 bases from J, with 13 bases between. Germline V gene lookup returns CDR1 SNHLY and CDR2 FYNNEI. The CDR3 DNA reads TGTGCCAGCAGTGTTTGGGGGCTATATAGCAATCAGCCCCAGCATTTT. Translated, it gives CASSVWGLYSNQPQHF.

The rearrangement links TRBV5-4 to TRBJ2-1; 9 bases match TRBD2. The ends lost 4 bases at V and 6 bases at J; junction bases unmatched: 8. There are 15 residues in the CDR3. Germline CDR1 reads SGHNT; CDR2 reads YYREEE (reference sequence). The CDR3 nucleotides are TGTGCCAGCAGCCCAGCGGAGACTAGCGGCAATGAGCAGTTCTTC. This gives the protein CASSPAETSGNEQFF.

This sequence joins TRBV11-3 and TRBJ2-2, with TRBD2 matching 11 bases. CDR1 and CDR2 from the germline V gene are SGHNT and YENEEA. The CDR3 length is 16 residues. V shed 4 bases and J 9 bases; nucleotides not matched to a gene: 10. For the CDR3, the DNA is TGTGCCAGCAGCTCCCGGACTAGCGGGCCTCGCCGGGAGCTGTTTTTT. Translated: CASSSRTSGPRRELFF.

Remarks on this clone: The sample has other DNA sequences that encode this CDR3 too. V and J are TRBV5-1 and TRBJ2-3; no definite D call. The CDR3 has 13 amino acids. Trimming removed 1 base from V and 2 bases from J, with 5 bases in between. Germline loops: CDR1 SGHRS, CDR2 YFSETQ. The chain's CDR3 is CASSLFSTDTQYF. The CDR3 nucleotides are TGCGCCAGCAGCTTGTTCTCCACAGATACGCAGTATTTT.

The rearrangement uses TRBV25-1 and TRBJ1-5; unclear D gene. CDR3 length equals 12 residues. Germline CDR1 MGHDK, CDR2 SYGVNS. The V and J ends lost 4 bases and 4 bases respectively, with 5 bases between them. The CDR3 protein is CASSAGNQPQHF. CDR3 sequence (DNA): TGTGCCAGCAGTGCCGGGAATCAGCCCCAGCATTTT.

This chain joins TRBV14 and TRBJ2-1; tentative D call: TRBD2 (7 bases). The CDR3 spans 17 residues. V gave up 0 bases and J gave up 0 bases, with 12 bases separating them. CDR1 and CDR2 (germline): SGHDN, FVKESK. The CDR3, as DNA: TGTGCCAGCAGCCAAGATTGGGCGGGGGCCTCCTACAATGAGCAGTTCTTC. As protein: CASSQDWAGASYNEQFF.

The chain uses TRBV6-1 and TRBJ2-7; maybe TRBD2 (6 bases). The CDR3 covers 14 residues. Germline V gene lookup returns CDR1 MNHNS and CDR2 SASEGT. Trimming pared 5 bases from V and 3 bases from J, leaving 14 bases between. The CDR3 region is CASSQGLSGYEQYF. Here the CDR3 DNA reads TGTGCCAGCAGTCAAGGACTAAGCGGCTACGAGCAGTACTTC.

The V call is TRBV28, the J call TRBJ2-7, with 13 nucleotides matching TRBD2. The germline CDR1 and CDR2 sequences are MDHEN and SYDVKM. V shed 4 bases and J 5 bases; nucleotides not matched to a gene: 5. The CDR3 has 15 amino acids. For the CDR3, the DNA is TGTGCCAGCAGTTCGACTAGCGGGAGGATAAACGAGCAGTACTTC. It translates to CASSSTSGRINEQYF.

V usage is TRBV10-3 and J usage is TRBJ2-3; no clear D. CDR1 is ENHRY, CDR2 SYGVKD, per germline. CDR3 length: 14 amino acids. Trimming removed 2 bases at V and 1 base at J, with 7 bases between. The CDR3 loop reads CAISEPKRTDTQYF. DNA for the CDR3: TGTGCCATCAGTGAGCCTAAACGCACAGATACGCAGTATTTT.

The chain carries TRBV25-1 and TRBJ2-5, with D perhaps matching TRBD1 (6 bases). The germline gives CDR1 MGHDK, CDR2 SYGVNS. With 5 bases removed from V and 1 base from J, the gap between germline ends came to 17 bases. The CDR3 runs to 16 residues. The CDR3 sequence is CASSSTSGHIQETQYF. The DNA of the CDR3 is TGTGCCAGCAGTTCCACGTCGGGACATATCCAAGAGACCCAGTACTTC.